Shown below are 15 T cell receptor beta chains from a single sample sequenced in a study of cytomegalovirus exposure and HLA in healthy donors. The PCR ran on 60 Vbeta and 13 Jbeta primers. Produced via immunoSEQ multiplex PCR; TCRdb's table is partial and in-frame only. The sample yields 150,000 to 200,000 clones, roughly three quarters seen once. The source material was PBMCs. The receptors derive from a woman in her forties or fifties in good health and CMV-seronegative.

This chain links TRBV7-8 with TRBJ1-5; 8 bases fit TRBD1. The V and J ends lost 3 bases and 1 base, in that order; junction bases with no gene match: 5. The CDR3 length is 16 residues. CDR1 and CDR2 (germline): SGHVS, FQNEAQ. CDR3: CASSLTDRASNQPQHF. CDR3 sequence (DNA): TGTGCCAGCAGCTTGACGGACAGGGCGAGCAATCAGCCCCAGCATTTT.

J is TRBJ2-1 and V is TRBV7-9; D perhaps matches TRBD1 (6 bases). The CDR3 runs 17 residues. Germline values: CDR1 SEHNR, CDR2 FQNEAQ (reference sequence). The germline V and J ends were trimmed by 5 bases and 4 bases, with 21 bases remaining between them. The CDR3 region has the DNA TGTGCCAGCAGCCGCTCAGCGACAGGCCATGCTTACAATGAGCAGTTCTTC. Translation: CASSRSATGHAYNEQFF.

The rearrangement links TRBV7-9 to TRBJ1-3, with 8 bases identical to TRBD1. The length of the CDR3 is 16 residues. Trimming at V came to 4 bases and at J to 0 bases, leaving 5 bases not matched to a gene. Germline-derived CDR1 and CDR2 are SEHNR and FQNEAQ (reference sequence). The CDR3 bases are TGTGCCAGCAGCTCGACAGGGGATTCCTCTGGAAACACCATATATTTT. It encodes CASSSTGDSSGNTIYF.

This chain joins TRBV11-2 and TRBJ2-2, with TRBD1 matching 7 bases. Germline values: CDR1 SGHAT, CDR2 FQNNGV. The CDR3 extends over 16 amino acids. The ends lost 7 bases at V and 7 bases at J; junction bases unmatched: 15. The CDR3 DNA reads TGTGCCAGCACCACTTTGGGGGCAGGGGGATACGGGGAGCTGTTTTTT. This encodes CASTTLGAGGYGELFF. The complete variable domain, with remaining parts taken from reference TRBV11-2 and TRBJ2-2, reads EAGVAQSPRYKIIEKRQSVAFWCNPISGHATLYWYQQILGQGPKLLIQFQNNGVVDDSQLPKDRFSAERLKGVDSTLKIQPAKLEDSAVYLCASTTLGAGGYGELFFGEGSRLTVL.

The gene calls are TRBV4-2 and TRBJ2-2; 7 bases match TRBD2. V lost 0 bases to trimming and J lost 0 bases; unmatched junction nucleotides: 4. The CDR3 length is 17 residues. The germline V gene encodes CDR1 LGHNA and CDR2 YNFKEQ. Here the CDR3 reads CASSQDTLAANTGELFF. CDR3 DNA sequence: TGTGCCAGCAGCCAAGATACCCTAGCGGCGAACACCGGGGAGCTGTTTTTT.

The J gene is TRBJ2-7, the V gene TRBV6-5; the D gene is possibly TRBD2 (5 bases). The CDR3 is made up of 15 amino acids. CDR1 and CDR2 (germline): MNHEY, SVGAGI. The V gene lost 8 bases and the J gene lost 2 bases, with 19 bases spanning the gap. Here the CDR3 reads CASRVSGNSAYEQYF. CDR3 DNA: TGTGCCAGCCGAGTATCGGGGAATTCGGCCTACGAGCAGTACTTC.

V usage is TRBV29-1 and J usage is TRBJ2-5, with D perhaps TRBD1 (6 bases). With 2 bases removed from V and 5 bases from J, the gap between germline ends came to 18 bases. The germline CDR1 and CDR2 sequences are SQVTM and ANQGSEA. There are 15 residues in the CDR3. The CDR3 is CSVERPRGNLETQYF. The CDR3, as DNA: TGCAGCGTTGAAAGACCCAGGGGAAACCTGGAGACCCAGTACTTC.

V gene TRBV18 combines with J gene TRBJ1-6; D ambiguous. The CDR3 covers 14 residues. V lost 2 bases and J lost 6, with 8 bases in between. The germline V gene has CDR1 KGHSH and CDR2 LQKENI. In DNA, the CDR3 is TGTGCCAGCTCACCAACCGAGTCTAATTCACCCCTCCACTTT. This gives the protein CASSPTESNSPLHF.

This rearrangement joins TRBV10-3 to TRBJ1-1; TRBD1 agrees at 8 bases. The CDR3 is 15 residues long. Germline V lookup: CDR1 ENHRY, CDR2 SYGVKD. Trimming took 4 bases from V and 3 from J; bases not matched to a gene: 7. This CDR3 is CAISVRQGADTEAFF. The CDR3 DNA sequence: TGTGCCATCAGTGTTAGGCAGGGGGCGGACACTGAAGCTTTCTTT.

This rearrangement joins TRBV9 to TRBJ2-1; the D is unclear. This CDR3 has 13 residues. Germline CDR1 and CDR2: SGDLS and YYNGEE. Trimming pared 4 bases from V and 5 bases from J, leaving 10 bases between. The DNA for the CDR3 is TGTGCCAGCAGCCCACGACTTAACAATGAGCAGTTCTTC. Translation: CASSPRLNNEQFF.

This clone was detected only a few times. The chain has TRBV9 and TRBJ2-3; a possible D gene is TRBD1 (6 bases). Trimming cost V 2 bases and J 0 bases, with 7 bases left between them. This CDR3 region has 14 residues. Germline-derived CDR1 and CDR2 are SGDLS and YYNGEE. The CDR3 coding sequence is TGTGCCAGCAGCGTGGGGACAAGCACAGATACGCAGTATTTT. Encoded protein: CASSVGTSTDTQYF.

The chain employs TRBV9 and TRBJ2-5; 15 positions agree with TRBD2. The CDR3 is 20 residues long. Germline V lookup: CDR1 SGDLS, CDR2 YYNGEE. The V and J ends lost 4 bases and 5 bases, in that order; junction bases with no gene match: 18. The CDR3 nucleotides read TGTGCCAGCAGCCTCCGCCCCGGGACTAGCGGGGGGTCGGTTTTGGAGACCCAGTACTTC. Its protein is CASSLRPGTSGGSVLETQYF. Filled out from reference TRBV9 and TRBJ2-5, the complete variable domain reads DSGVTQTPKHLITATGQRVTLRCSPRSGDLSVYWYQQSLDQGLQFLIQYYNGEERAKGNILERFSAQQFPDLHSELNLSSLELGDSALYFCASSLRPGTSGGSVLETQYFGPGTRLLVL.

The chain links TRBV7-8 to TRBJ2-2; D may be TRBD2 (7 bases). Between the trimmed V and J ends, which lost 6 bases and 0 bases, there was a span of 26 bases. CDR3 length: 20 amino acids. From germline, CDR1 is SGHVS and CDR2 FQNEAQ. The CDR3 DNA reads TGTGCCAGCAGTCCTCGGAAGGGGGGGCCCCTTGATGCGAACACCGGGGAGCTGTTTTTT. Amino acid sequence: CASSPRKGGPLDANTGELFF.

V gene TRBV9 combines with J gene TRBJ2-2; 8 positions match TRBD1. Losses at the gene ends were 4 bases for V and 3 bases for J; bases not matched to a gene: 2. Germline CDR1 reads SGDLS; CDR2 reads YYNGEE. The CDR3 sequence is 14 residues long. The CDR3 loop is CASSIQGDTGELFF. Written as DNA, the CDR3 is TGTGCCAGCAGCATACAGGGGGACACCGGGGAGCTGTTTTTT.

This clone was counted between two and nine times. The chain carries TRBV29-1 and TRBJ1-1; TRBD1 is a possible D gene (5 bases). Per germline, CDR1 SQVTM and CDR2 ANQGSEA. This CDR3 comprises 13 residues. The ends were cut back, 3 bases at V and 4 bases at J, with 12 bases in the middle. This chain's CDR3 is CSVDPGLVTEAFF. The CDR3 DNA reads TGCAGCGTTGATCCAGGGTTGGTCACTGAAGCTTTCTTT.